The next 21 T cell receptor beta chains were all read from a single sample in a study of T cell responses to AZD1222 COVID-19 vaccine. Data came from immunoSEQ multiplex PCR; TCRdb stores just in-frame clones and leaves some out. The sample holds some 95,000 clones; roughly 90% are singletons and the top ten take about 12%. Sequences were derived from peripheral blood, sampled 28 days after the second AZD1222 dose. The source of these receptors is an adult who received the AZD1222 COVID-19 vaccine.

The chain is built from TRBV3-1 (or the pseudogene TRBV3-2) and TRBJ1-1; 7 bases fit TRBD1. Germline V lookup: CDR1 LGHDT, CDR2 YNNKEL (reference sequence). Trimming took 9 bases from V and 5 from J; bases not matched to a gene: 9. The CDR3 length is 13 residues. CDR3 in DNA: TGTGCCAGGCCCCTCAGGGGGGGGACTGAAGCTTTCTTT. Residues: CARPLRGGTEAFF.

CDR3 coding DNA: TGTGCCACCAGCAAAGGGACAGGGGCAGAGACCCAGTACTTC. Encoded protein: CATSKGTGAETQYF. This sequence joins TRBV15 and TRBJ2-5, with TRBD1 matching 10 bases. V was clipped by 4 bases and J by 4 bases; unmatched bases: 3. The CDR3 spans 14 residues. The germline V gene encodes CDR1 LNHNV and CDR2 YYDKDF (reference sequence). The full variable domain, completed using reference TRBV15 and TRBJ2-5, is DAMVIQNPRYQVTQFGKPVTLSCSQTLNHNVMYWYQQKSSQAPKLLFHYYDKDFNNEADTPDNFQSRRPNTSFCFLDIRSPGLGDTAMYLCATSKGTGAETQYFGPGTRLLVL.

This CDR3 is CASSPDSLEAFF. As DNA, the CDR3 is TGTGCCAGCAGTCCGGACAGTCTGGAAGCTTTCTTT. V usage is TRBV5-5 and J usage is TRBJ1-1; D perhaps matches TRBD1 (6 bases). With 5 bases removed from V and 8 bases from J, the gap between germline ends came to 13 bases. CDR3 size: 12 residues. Per the germline V gene, CDR1 is SGHKS and CDR2 is YYEKEE (reference sequence).

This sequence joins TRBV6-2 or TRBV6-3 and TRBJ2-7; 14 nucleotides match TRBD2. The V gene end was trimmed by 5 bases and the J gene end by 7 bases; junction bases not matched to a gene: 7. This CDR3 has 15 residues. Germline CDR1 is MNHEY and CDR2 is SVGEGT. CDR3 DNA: TGTGCCAGCAGTCGACGACTAGCGGGGGGGCCAGAGCAGTACTTC. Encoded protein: CASSRRLAGGPEQYF.

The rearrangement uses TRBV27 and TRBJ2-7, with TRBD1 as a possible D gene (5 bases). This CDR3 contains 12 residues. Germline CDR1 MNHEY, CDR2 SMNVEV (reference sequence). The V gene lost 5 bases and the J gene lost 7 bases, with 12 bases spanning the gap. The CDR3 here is CASSPGLGEQYF. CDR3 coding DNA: TGTGCCAGCAGTCCAGGGTTGGGAGAGCAGTACTTC.

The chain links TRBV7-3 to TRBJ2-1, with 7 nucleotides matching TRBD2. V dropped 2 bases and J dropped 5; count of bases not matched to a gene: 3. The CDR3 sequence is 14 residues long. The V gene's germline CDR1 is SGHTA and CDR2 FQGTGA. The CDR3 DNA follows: TGTGCCAGCAGCTTAGGGGGGGTGAACAATGAGCAGTTCTTC. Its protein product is CASSLGGVNNEQFF. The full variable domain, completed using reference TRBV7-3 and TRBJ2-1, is GAGVSQTPSNKVTEKGKYVELRCDPISGHTALYWYRQSLGQGPEFLIYFQGTGAADDSGLPNDRFFAVRPEGSVSTLKIQRTERGDSAVYLCASSLGGVNNEQFFGPGTRLTVL.

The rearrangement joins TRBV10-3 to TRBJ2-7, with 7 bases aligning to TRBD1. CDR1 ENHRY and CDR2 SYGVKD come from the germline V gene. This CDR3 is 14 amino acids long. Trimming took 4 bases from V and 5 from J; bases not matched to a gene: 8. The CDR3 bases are TGTGCCATCAGTGTTAGGGGGCTAAGGAACGAGCAGTACTTC. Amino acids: CAISVRGLRNEQYF.

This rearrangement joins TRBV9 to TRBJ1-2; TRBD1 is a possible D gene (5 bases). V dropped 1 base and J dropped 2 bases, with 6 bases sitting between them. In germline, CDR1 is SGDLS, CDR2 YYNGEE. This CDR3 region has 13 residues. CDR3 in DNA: TGTGCCAGCAGCGTAAGGGACAACTATGGCTACACCTTC. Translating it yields CASSVRDNYGYTF.

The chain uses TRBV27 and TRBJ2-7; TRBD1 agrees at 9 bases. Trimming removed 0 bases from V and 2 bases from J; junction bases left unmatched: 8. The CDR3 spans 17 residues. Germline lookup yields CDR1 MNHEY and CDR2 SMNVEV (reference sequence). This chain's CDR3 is CASSLSFRDRDAYEQYF. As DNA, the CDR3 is TGTGCCAGCAGTTTATCTTTCCGGGACAGGGATGCCTACGAGCAGTACTTC.

The CDR3 bases are TGTGCCAGCAGGTTCCCGGGACCGGGCCATAATTCACCCCTCCACTTT. Its protein product is CASRFPGPGHNSPLHF. This chain links TRBV28 with TRBJ1-6; a weak D match, TRBD1 (5 bases). The V end lost 6 bases, the J end lost 5 bases, and 17 bases lay between the germline ends. The CDR3 is 16 residues long. CDR1 is MDHEN, CDR2 SYDVKM, per germline. The complete variable domain, with remaining parts taken from reference TRBV28 and TRBJ1-6, reads DVKVTQSSRYLVKRTGEKVFLECVQDMDHENMFWYRQDPGLGLRLIYFSYDVKMKEKGDIPEGYSVSREKKERFSLILESASTNQTSMYLCASRFPGPGHNSPLHFGNGTRLTVT.

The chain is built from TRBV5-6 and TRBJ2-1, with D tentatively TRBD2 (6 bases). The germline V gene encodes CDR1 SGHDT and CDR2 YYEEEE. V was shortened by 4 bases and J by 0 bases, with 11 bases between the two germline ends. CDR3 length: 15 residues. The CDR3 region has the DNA TGTGCCAGCAGCCGGGAGATTAACTCCTACAATGAGCAGTTCTTC. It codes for CASSREINSYNEQFF.

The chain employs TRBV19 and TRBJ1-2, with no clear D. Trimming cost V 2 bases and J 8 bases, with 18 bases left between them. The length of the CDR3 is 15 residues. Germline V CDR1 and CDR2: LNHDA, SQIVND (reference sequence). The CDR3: CASSIRVTVPGGYTF. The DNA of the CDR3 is TGTGCCAGTAGTATACGAGTTACAGTTCCCGGCGGCTACACCTTC.

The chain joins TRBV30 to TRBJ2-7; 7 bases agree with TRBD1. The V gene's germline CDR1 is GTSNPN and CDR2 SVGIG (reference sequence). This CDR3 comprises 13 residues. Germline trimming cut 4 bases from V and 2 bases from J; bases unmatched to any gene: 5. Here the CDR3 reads CAWIRDSPYEQYF. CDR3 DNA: TGTGCCTGGATACGGGACAGCCCCTACGAGCAGTACTTC.

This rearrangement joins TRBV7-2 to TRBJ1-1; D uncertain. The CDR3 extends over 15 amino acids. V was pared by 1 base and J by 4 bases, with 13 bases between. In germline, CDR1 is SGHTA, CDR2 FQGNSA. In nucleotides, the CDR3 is TGTGCCAGCAGCTTAGTAGGAGGAAGACCCACTGAAGCTTTCTTT. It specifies CASSLVGGRPTEAFF.

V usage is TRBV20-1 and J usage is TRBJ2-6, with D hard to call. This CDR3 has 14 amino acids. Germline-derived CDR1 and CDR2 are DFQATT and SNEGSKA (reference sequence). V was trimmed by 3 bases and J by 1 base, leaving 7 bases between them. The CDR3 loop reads CSASSVSGANVLTF. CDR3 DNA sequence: TGCAGTGCTAGTTCTGTTTCTGGGGCCAACGTCCTGACTTTC.

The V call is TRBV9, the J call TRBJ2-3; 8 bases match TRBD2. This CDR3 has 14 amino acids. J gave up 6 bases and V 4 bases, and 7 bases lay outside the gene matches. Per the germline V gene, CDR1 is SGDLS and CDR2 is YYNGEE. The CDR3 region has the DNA TGTGCCAGCAGCTGGAGAGCGGGAGCGGATACGCAGTATTTT. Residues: CASSWRAGADTQYF. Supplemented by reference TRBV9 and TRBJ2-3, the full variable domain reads DSGVTQTPKHLITATGQRVTLRCSPRSGDLSVYWYQQSLDQGLQFLIQYYNGEERAKGNILERFSAQQFPDLHSELNLSSLELGDSALYFCASSWRAGADTQYFGPGTRLTVL.

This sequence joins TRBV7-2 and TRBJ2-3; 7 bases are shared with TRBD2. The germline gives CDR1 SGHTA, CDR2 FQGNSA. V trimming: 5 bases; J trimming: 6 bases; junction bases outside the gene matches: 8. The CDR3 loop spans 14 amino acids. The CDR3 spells CASSLSGAADTQYF. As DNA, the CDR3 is TGTGCCAGCAGCCTGAGCGGGGCGGCGGATACGCAGTATTTT. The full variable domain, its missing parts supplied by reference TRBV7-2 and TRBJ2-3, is GAGVSQSPSNKVTEKGKDVELRCDPISGHTALYWYRQSLGQGLEFLIYFQGNSAPDKSGLPSDRFSAERTGGSVSTLTIQRTQQEDSAVYLCASSLSGAADTQYFGPGTRLTVL.

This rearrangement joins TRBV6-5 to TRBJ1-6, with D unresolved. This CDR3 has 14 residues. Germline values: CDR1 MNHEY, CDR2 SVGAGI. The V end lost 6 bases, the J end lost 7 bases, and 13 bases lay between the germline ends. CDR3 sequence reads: CASRDTGPNSPLHF. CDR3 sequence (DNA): TGTGCCAGCAGAGACACGGGCCCAAATTCACCCCTCCACTTT.

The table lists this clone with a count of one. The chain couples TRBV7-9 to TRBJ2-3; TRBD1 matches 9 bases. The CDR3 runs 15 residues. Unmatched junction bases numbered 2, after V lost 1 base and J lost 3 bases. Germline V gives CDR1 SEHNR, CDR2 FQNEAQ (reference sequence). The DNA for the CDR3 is TGTGCCAGCAGCTTAGACGGGACAGGGACAGATACGCAGTATTTT. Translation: CASSLDGTGTDTQYF.

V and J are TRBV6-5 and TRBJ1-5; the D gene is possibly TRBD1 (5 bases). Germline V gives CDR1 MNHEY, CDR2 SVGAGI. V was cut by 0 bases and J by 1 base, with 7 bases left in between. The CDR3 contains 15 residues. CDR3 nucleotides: TGTGCCAGCAGTTACTCGGGGGGAAGCAATCAGCCCCAGCATTTT. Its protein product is CASSYSGGSNQPQHF.

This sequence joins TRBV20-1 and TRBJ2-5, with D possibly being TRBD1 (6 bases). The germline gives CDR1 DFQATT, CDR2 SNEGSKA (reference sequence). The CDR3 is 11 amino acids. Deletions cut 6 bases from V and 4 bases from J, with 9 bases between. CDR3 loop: CSAPRGETQYF. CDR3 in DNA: TGCAGTGCCCCCAGGGGAGAGACCCAGTACTTC.